Listed here are 22 T cell receptor beta chains from one sample, sequenced in a study of shared clonotypes between healthy human individuals. Method: immunoSEQ multiplex PCR; TCRdb's copy keeps in-frame clones and lacks some. The profile covers 470,000 or so clones, with approximately 82% appearing a single time and 12% taken by the ten largest. What was sequenced was PBMCs. The receptors were gathered from a woman aged 40 to 50 in good health. Some clones in this sample may be carry-over from other donors' samples.

A word on this clone: Other DNA sequences in the sample encode the same CDR3. The chain joins TRBV18 to TRBJ2-1, with 9 positions matching TRBD2. From germline, CDR1 is KGHSH and CDR2 LQKENI. V shed 3 bases, J shed 2 bases, and the junction held 2 bases outside the gene matches. This CDR3 is built from 15 residues. For the CDR3, the DNA is TGTGCCAGCTCACCGTTAGCGGGAGCCTACAATGAGCAGTTCTTC. Amino acid sequence: CASSPLAGAYNEQFF.

The gene calls are TRBV5-6 and TRBJ1-2; D might be TRBD1 (6 bases). The germline gives CDR1 SGHDT, CDR2 YYEEEE. The CDR3 spans 14 residues. V gave up 4 bases and J gave up 4 bases, with 14 bases separating them. CDR3 protein: CASSKNRVTYGYTF. The CDR3 nucleotides read TGTGCCAGCAGCAAGAACAGGGTAACCTATGGCTACACCTTC. Supplemented by reference TRBV5-6 and TRBJ1-2, the full variable domain reads DAGVTQSPTHLIKTRGQQVTLRCSPKSGHDTVSWYQQALGQGPQFIFQYYEEEERQRGNFPDRFSGHQFPNYSSELNVNALLLGDSALYLCASSKNRVTYGYTFGSGTRLTVV.

This chain links TRBV9 with TRBJ2-4; 7 nucleotides line up with TRBD2. The CDR3 consists of 14 residues. CDR1 and CDR2 (germline): SGDLS, YYNGEE. After removal of 0 bases from V and 6 bases from J, the junction contained 3 bases not matched to a gene. The CDR3 reads CASSVDGRSNIQYF. The CDR3 DNA sequence: TGTGCCAGCAGCGTAGACGGGAGGTCAAACATTCAGTACTTC. The whole variable domain, remainder taken from reference TRBV9 and TRBJ2-4, is DSGVTQTPKHLITATGQRVTLRCSPRSGDLSVYWYQQSLDQGLQFLIQYYNGEERAKGNILERFSAQQFPDLHSELNLSSLELGDSALYFCASSVDGRSNIQYFGAGTRLSVL.

In nucleotides, the CDR3 is TGTGCCAGCAGACCAGCCGGGACAGGTGCCTACGAGCAGTACTTC. As protein: CASRPAGTGAYEQYF. The V and J genes are TRBV6-5 and TRBJ2-7; TRBD1 matches 8 bases. The junction had 9 bases not matched to a gene; V was cut back by 6 bases and J by 2 bases. CDR3 length equals 15 residues. Germline CDR1 MNHEY, CDR2 SVGAGI.

The chain carries TRBV7-9 and TRBJ1-2; D unclear. Trimming pared 2 bases from V and 8 bases from J, leaving 6 bases between. The CDR3 contains 11 residues. Germline V CDR1 and CDR2: SEHNR, FQNEAQ (reference sequence). CDR3 nucleotides: TGTGCCAGCAGCTTATTCGGGGGCTACACCTTC. As protein: CASSLFGGYTF. Using reference TRBV7-9 and TRBJ1-2 for the parts outside the CDR3, the full variable domain is DTGVSQNPRHKITKRGQNVTFRCDPISEHNRLYWYRQTLGQGPEFLTYFQNEAQLEKSRLLSDRFSAERPKGSFSTLEIQRTEQGDSAMYLCASSLFGGYTFGSGTRLTVV.

Points on this clone: The junction shows a germline mismatch at one end, possibly a read error. The chain links TRBV2 to TRBJ2-7; D not certain. CDR1 is SNHLY and CDR2 is FYNNEI in the germline V gene. The CDR3 is 9 amino acids. In DNA, the CDR3 is TGTGCCAGCAGTGAGGATACAAGGTTC. The encoded protein is CASSEDTRF.

The rearrangement joins TRBV7-8 to TRBJ2-1; maybe TRBD2 (6 bases). Germline V gene data show CDR1 as SGHVS and CDR2 as FQNEAQ. Trimming cost V 5 bases and J 8 bases, with 13 bases left between them. The CDR3 spans 13 residues. As DNA, the CDR3 is TGTGCCAGCAGCCCGCTGTGGGGGGATGAGCAGTTCTTC. Translation: CASSPLWGDEQFF. Full variable domain (missing parts from reference TRBV7-8 and TRBJ2-1): GAGVSQSPRYKVAKRGQDVALRCDPISGHVSLFWYQQALGQGPEFLTYFQNEAQLDKSGLPSDRFFAERPEGSVSTLKIQRTQQEDSAVYLCASSPLWGDEQFFGPGTRLTVL.

This clone has only one observation. Here the CDR3 reads CASRDPGESYEQYF. The CDR3, as DNA: TGTGCCAGCAGGGATCCGGGAGAGTCCTACGAGCAGTACTTC. This chain links TRBV7-8 with TRBJ2-7; tentatively, D is TRBD2 (6 bases). Trimming took off 6 bases at V and 1 base at J, with 13 bases between the two ends. CDR3 length: 14 residues. Germline CDR1 reads SGHVS; CDR2 reads FQNEAQ.

The chain carries TRBV14 and TRBJ2-1; 14 bases are shared with TRBD2. Per germline, CDR1 SGHDN and CDR2 FVKESK. After removal of 4 bases from V and 1 base from J, the junction contained 0 bases not matched to a gene. This CDR3 has 16 amino acids. This CDR3 is CASSRLAGGSYNEQFF. Written as DNA, the CDR3 is TGTGCCAGCAGCCGACTAGCGGGAGGGTCCTACAATGAGCAGTTCTTC. Full variable domain (rest looked up from reference TRBV14 and TRBJ2-1): EAGVTQFPSHSVIEKGQTVTLRCDPISGHDNLYWYRRVMGKEIKFLLHFVKESKQDESGMPNNRFLAERTGGTYSTLKVQPAELEDSGVYFCASSRLAGGSYNEQFFGPGTRLTVL.

The V and J genes are TRBV5-1 and TRBJ2-5; D might be TRBD1 (7 bases). Germline V CDR1 and CDR2: SGHRS, YFSETQ. Trimming took 3 bases from V and 5 from J, leaving 17 bases between them. This CDR3 is 15 amino acids long. The CDR3: CASSSAGGGSETQYF. CDR3 sequence (DNA): TGCGCCAGCAGCTCCGCTGGAGGGGGCTCGGAGACCCAGTACTTC. Complete variable domain (other parts from reference TRBV5-1 and TRBJ2-5): KAGVTQTPRYLIKTRGQQVTLSCSPISGHRSVSWYQQTPGQGLQFLFEYFSETQRNKGNFPGRFSGRQFSNSRSEMNVSTLELGDSALYLCASSSAGGGSETQYFGPGTRLLVL.

This sequence joins TRBV5-1 and TRBJ2-5; D perhaps matches TRBD1 (6 bases). Looked up from germline, CDR1 is SGHRS and CDR2 is YFSETQ. The ends were cut back, 5 bases at V and 5 bases at J, with 13 bases in the middle. The CDR3 consists of 13 residues. CDR3 coding DNA: TGCGCCAGCAGAGTACAGGGACGGGAGACCCAGTACTTC. This codes for CASRVQGRETQYF.

The CDR3 reads CASSYLGGINTGELFF. The DNA for the CDR3 is TGTGCCAGCAGTTACTTGGGCGGAATCAACACCGGGGAGCTGTTTTTT. The chain combines TRBV6-6 with TRBJ2-2; D gene ambiguous. Trimming cost V 1 base and J 2 bases, with 11 bases left between them. CDR3 length equals 16 residues. Looked up from germline, CDR1 is MNHNY and CDR2 is SVGAGI (reference sequence).

The genes are TRBV28 and TRBJ2-1; D unresolved. CDR1 and CDR2 from the germline V gene are MDHEN and SYDVKM. The CDR3 totals 14 residues. The DNA for the CDR3 is TGTGCTAGTGGCGTGGCTACGGCCCGGTATGAGCAGTTCTTC. Encoded protein: CASGVATARYEQFF.

The chain joins TRBV28 to TRBJ2-2; 8 positions agree with TRBD2. V trimming: 3 bases; J trimming: 3 bases; junction bases outside the gene matches: 0. The CDR3 spans 14 residues. CDR1 and CDR2 from the germline V gene are MDHEN and SYDVKM. CDR3 in amino acids: CASSLGLDTGELFF. CDR3 coding DNA: TGTGCCAGCAGTTTGGGACTAGACACCGGGGAGCTGTTTTTT.

A word on this clone: At the DNA level, this CDR3 is encoded by other sequences in the same sample as well. The J gene is TRBJ1-1, the V gene TRBV7-9; 8 nucleotides align to TRBD1. Germline V gives CDR1 SEHNR, CDR2 FQNEAQ (reference sequence). The length of the CDR3 is 14 residues. V dropped 5 bases and J dropped 5; count of bases not matched to a gene: 7. CDR3 protein: CASSATGVGTEAFF. CDR3 DNA sequence: TGTGCCAGCAGCGCGACAGGGGTTGGAACTGAAGCTTTCTTT.

The rearrangement uses TRBV5-1 and TRBJ2-7; TRBD2 matches at 14 bases. Germline CDR1 is SGHRS and CDR2 is YFSETQ. The V and J ends lost 4 bases and 2 bases, in that order; junction bases with no gene match: 8. This CDR3 contains 17 residues. The CDR3, as DNA: TGCGCCAGCAGCCAGGGACTAGCGGGAGATTCTACCTACGAGCAGTACTTC. It is translated as CASSQGLAGDSTYEQYF.

This chain joins TRBV19 and TRBJ1-5, with D uncertain. Per the germline V gene, CDR1 is LNHDA and CDR2 is SQIVND (reference sequence). The V and J ends lost 5 bases and 7 bases respectively, with 9 bases between them. CDR3 size: 12 residues. The CDR3 reads CASSVIRQPQHF. CDR3 nucleotide sequence: TGTGCCAGTAGTGTAATCCGGCAGCCCCAGCATTTT.

This clone was counted at least ten times. The J gene is TRBJ2-1, the V gene TRBV10-3, with TRBD2 identical over 8 bases. The V gene end was trimmed by 3 bases and the J gene end by 8 bases; junction bases not matched to a gene: 9. Germline V lookup: CDR1 ENHRY, CDR2 SYGVKD. The CDR3 runs to 15 residues. The CDR3 DNA follows: TGTGCCATCAGTGATCTTGCGGGAGGCCCCTATGAGCAGTTCTTC. Its protein is CAISDLAGGPYEQFF.

At least ten counts were recorded for this clone. CDR3 in amino acids: CASSQVTREGHETQYF. For the CDR3, the DNA is TGTGCCAGCAGCCAAGTGACCCGGGAGGGCCACGAGACCCAGTACTTC. The chain combines TRBV4-2 with TRBJ2-5, with TRBD2 identical over 8 bases. V lost 1 base, J lost 5 bases, and 9 bases stayed unmatched. The CDR3 runs 16 residues. CDR1 is LGHNA, CDR2 YNFKEQ, per germline.

This sequence joins TRBV18 and TRBJ2-7, with D maybe TRBD2 (6 bases). The germline CDR1 and CDR2 sequences are KGHSH and LQKENI. V was cut by 2 bases and J by 2 bases, with 10 bases left in between. This CDR3 is 14 amino acids long. The CDR3 coding sequence is TGTGCCAGCTCACCAGGGACTCAACCCTACGAGCAGTACTTC. Its protein is CASSPGTQPYEQYF.

The chain employs TRBV7-2 and TRBJ1-2; 7 bases line up with TRBD1. The junction had 4 bases not matched to a gene; V was cut back by 0 bases and J by 6 bases. This CDR3 contains 14 residues. Germline V gene data show CDR1 as SGHTA and CDR2 as FQGNSA. This chain's CDR3 is CASSLAGTAHGYTF. DNA of the CDR3: TGTGCCAGCAGCTTAGCGGGGACAGCCCATGGCTACACCTTC.

About this clone: The sample has other DNA sequences that encode this CDR3 too. The V and J genes are TRBV11-2 and TRBJ2-6; D call uncertain. V dropped 3 bases and J dropped 0 bases, with 0 bases sitting between them. Germline CDR1 SGHAT, CDR2 FQNNGV. The CDR3 sequence is 13 residues long. The chain's CDR3 is CASSFSGANVLTF. As DNA, the CDR3 is TGTGCCAGCAGCTTCTCTGGGGCCAACGTCCTGACTTTC.